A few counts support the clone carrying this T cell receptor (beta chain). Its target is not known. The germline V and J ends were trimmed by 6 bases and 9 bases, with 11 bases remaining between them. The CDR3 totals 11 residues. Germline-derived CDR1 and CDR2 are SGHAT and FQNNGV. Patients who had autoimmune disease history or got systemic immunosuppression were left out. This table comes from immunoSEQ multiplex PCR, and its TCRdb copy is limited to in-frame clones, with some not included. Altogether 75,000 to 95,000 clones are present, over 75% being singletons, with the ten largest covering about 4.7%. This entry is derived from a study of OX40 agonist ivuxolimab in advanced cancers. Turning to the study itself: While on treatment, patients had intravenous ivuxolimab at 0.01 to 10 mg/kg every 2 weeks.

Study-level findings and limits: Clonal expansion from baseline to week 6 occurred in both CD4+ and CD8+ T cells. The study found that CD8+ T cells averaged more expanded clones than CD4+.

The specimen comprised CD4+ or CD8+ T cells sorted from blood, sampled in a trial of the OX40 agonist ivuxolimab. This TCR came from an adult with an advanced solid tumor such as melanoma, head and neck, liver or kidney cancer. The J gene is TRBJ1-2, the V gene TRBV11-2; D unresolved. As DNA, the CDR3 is TGTGCCAGCAGAGCCCGACAAAGCTACACCTTC. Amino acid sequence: CASRARQSYTF.